This TCR beta chain was captured in a study of T cells after somatic rescue of genetic block (dated by TCRdb to 2020 to 2021). As for the study more broadly: What the study looked at was long-term robustness, specifically in a T-cell system that came about through somatic rescue of a genetic block in T-cell development.

Libraries were prepared through the immunoSEQ multiplex PCR assay. This is the immuneACCESS table as TCRdb keeps it, with only in-frame sequences that have V and J called. A part of the clones is gone; compared with another copy, unresolved V genes explain less than half, and the rest is unexplained. The sample table shows approximately 88,000 clones, and about 90% are seen once. Together, the top ten hold 1.5% to 2% of the sample. The CDR3 runs 14 amino acids, cysteine and phenylalanine included. Only the CDR3 DNA is retained, 42 bases long and in frame from the first base. V drops 0 bases and J drops 1 base, leaving 7 bases in between. From the germline V gene, CDR1 is SGHRS and CDR2 is YFSETQ. A note on this clone: Its antigen remains undetermined. One base away there is no much larger clone; base qualities are not given.

This receptor was identified in a woman in her late teens or twenties. The chain links TRBV5-1 with TRBJ1-1; a confident D gene designation cannot be given. The sample taken for sequencing was peripheral blood mononuclear cells (PBMCs). The encoded CDR3 is CASSLVAANTEAFF. The DNA sequence follows: TGCGCCAGCAGCTTGGTGGCAGCGAACACTGAAGCTTTCTTT.